This TCR beta chain derives from a study of T cell changes during pregnancy in multiple sclerosis. Germline CDR1 is SGHTA and CDR2 is FQGNSA. Trimming took 5 bases from V and 4 from J, leaving 20 bases between them. This CDR3 contains 16 residues. Profiling relied on immunoSEQ multiplex PCR, and the TCRdb table lists in-frame clones only, not all of them. This table holds under 90,000 clones, around 90% found once. The TCR originated in a female donor in good health, enrolled as a control in a pregnancy study. V usage is TRBV7-2 and J usage is TRBJ1-1; possible D gene TRBD1, 6 bases. Specimen: peripheral blood, collected in the second trimester of pregnancy. The CDR3 region is CASSGWGGAFSTEAFF. CDR3 DNA sequence: TGTGCCAGCAGCGGATGGGGGGGGGCATTTTCCACTGAAGCTTTCTTT.